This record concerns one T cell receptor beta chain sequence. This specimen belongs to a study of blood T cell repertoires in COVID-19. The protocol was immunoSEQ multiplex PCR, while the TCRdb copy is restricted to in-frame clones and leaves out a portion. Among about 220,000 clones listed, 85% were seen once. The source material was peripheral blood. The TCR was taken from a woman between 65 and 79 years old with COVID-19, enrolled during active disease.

The CDR3 nucleotides are TGTGCCAGCGGTCTTCATTACCGGGGAGAAAAACTGTTTTTT. This encodes CASGLHYRGEKLFF. The chain is built from TRBV27 and TRBJ1-4; no definite D call. The CDR3 has 14 amino acids. Germline assignment: CDR1 MNHEY and CDR2 SMNVEV (reference sequence). The V end was cut by 8 bases, the J end by 8 bases, with 18 bases between.